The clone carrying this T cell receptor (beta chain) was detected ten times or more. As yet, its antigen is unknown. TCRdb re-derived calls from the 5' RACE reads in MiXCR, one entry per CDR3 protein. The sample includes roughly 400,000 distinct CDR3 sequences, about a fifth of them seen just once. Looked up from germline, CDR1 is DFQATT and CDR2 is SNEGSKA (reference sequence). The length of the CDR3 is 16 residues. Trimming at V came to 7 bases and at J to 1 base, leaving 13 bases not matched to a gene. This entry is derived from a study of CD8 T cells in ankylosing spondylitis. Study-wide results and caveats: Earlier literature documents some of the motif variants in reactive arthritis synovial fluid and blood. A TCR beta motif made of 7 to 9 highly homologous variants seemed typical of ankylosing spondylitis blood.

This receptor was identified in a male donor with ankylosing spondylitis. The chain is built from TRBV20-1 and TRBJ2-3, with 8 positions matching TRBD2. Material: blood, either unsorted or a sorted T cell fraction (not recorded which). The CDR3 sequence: CSGNGRSGGGTDTQYF. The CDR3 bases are TGCAGTGGCAACGGGAGGTCCGGGGGGGGCACAGATACGCAGTATTTT.